One and the same sample provided the 21 T cell receptor beta chains below, sequenced in a study of blood T cell repertoires in COVID-19. TCRdb keeps only in-frame clones here, not all; method: immunoSEQ multiplex PCR. The profile shows approximately 220,000 clones, 85% to 90% of them singletons. Sequenced material: peripheral blood. The receptor set was obtained from a man between 60 and 70 years old with acute or convalescent COVID-19.

V is TRBV19 and J is TRBJ2-7; 7 bases line up with TRBD1. Germline V gene data show CDR1 as LNHDA and CDR2 as SQIVND (reference sequence). The CDR3 is 14 amino acids. V lost 4 bases to trimming and J lost 2 bases; unmatched junction nucleotides: 5. DNA of the CDR3: TGTGCCAGTAGTAGGGACAGAAGACCCTACGAGCAGTACTTC. It is translated as CASSRDRRPYEQYF.

This chain joins TRBV7-9 and TRBJ2-7; TRBD2 matches at 12 bases. The CDR3 totals 15 residues. J gave up 3 bases and V 5 bases, and 5 bases lay outside the gene matches. Germline assignment: CDR1 SEHNR and CDR2 FQNEAQ (reference sequence). This CDR3 is CASSPRLAGDYEQYF. The CDR3 DNA reads TGTGCCAGCAGCCCCCGACTAGCGGGAGACTACGAGCAGTACTTC.

CDR3 sequence reads: CATPQPGTTAGYTF. CDR3 sequence (DNA): TGTGCCACCCCTCAACCCGGGACAACTGCCGGCTACACCTTC. V gene TRBV2 combines with J gene TRBJ1-2; D perhaps matches TRBD1 (6 bases). Germline V gene data show CDR1 as SNHLY and CDR2 as FYNNEI. Trimming took 10 bases from V and 8 from J, leaving 23 bases between them. The CDR3 loop spans 14 amino acids.

J is TRBJ2-3 and V is TRBV11-3; tentative D call: TRBD1 (5 bases). V was shortened by 1 base and J by 3 bases, with 11 bases between the two germline ends. This CDR3 has 15 amino acids. Per germline, CDR1 SGHNT and CDR2 YENEEA. The CDR3 is CASSLGSQGTDTQYF. CDR3 DNA sequence: TGTGCCAGCAGCTTAGGATCCCAGGGAACAGATACGCAGTATTTT.

The chain employs TRBV19 and TRBJ1-2; D is perhaps TRBD1 (5 bases). Trimming removed 4 bases from V and 5 bases from J, with 17 bases in between. CDR1 and CDR2 from the germline V gene are LNHDA and SQIVND (reference sequence). The CDR3 loop spans 15 amino acids. The CDR3 bases are TGTGCCAGTAGTACCCCACATGGGGCAGGGTATGGCTACACCTTC. Translation gives CASSTPHGAGYGYTF.

The chain couples TRBV10-3 to TRBJ1-3; no clear D gene. V was clipped by 5 bases and J by 1 base, with 15 bases between them. CDR1 and CDR2 from the germline V gene are ENHRY and SYGVKD. This CDR3 is 16 amino acids long. CDR3 in amino acids: CAISNLTLVSGNTIYF. The CDR3 DNA reads TGTGCCATCAGTAACCTGACTTTAGTTTCTGGAAACACCATATATTTT.

The rearrangement joins TRBV24-1 to TRBJ2-3, with a weak D call TRBD2 (5 bases). Germline V gene lookup returns CDR1 KGHDR and CDR2 SFDVKD. Trimming shortened V by 6 bases and J by 1 base, and 13 bases separated the two germline ends. The CDR3 spans 15 residues. This chain's CDR3 is CATSKTGSGTDTQYF. The CDR3, as DNA: TGTGCCACCAGTAAAACGGGGAGCGGCACAGATACGCAGTATTTT.

The rearrangement links TRBV3-1 (or the pseudogene TRBV3-2) to TRBJ1-2; D is perhaps TRBD1 (5 bases). This CDR3 contains 13 residues. V was cut by 1 base and J by 8 bases, with 11 bases left in between. The germline V gene encodes CDR1 LGHDT and CDR2 YNNKEL (reference sequence). CDR3 loop: CASSQGVGVGYTF. Here the CDR3 DNA reads TGTGCCAGCAGCCAAGGGGTAGGGGTCGGCTACACCTTC.

This clone was observed a few times. This chain links TRBV27 with TRBJ2-7; possibly TRBD1 for D (6 bases). The CDR3 extends over 13 amino acids. V was clipped by 7 bases and J by 2 bases, with 12 bases between them. The germline V gene encodes CDR1 MNHEY and CDR2 SMNVEV (reference sequence). CDR3 loop: CASNRGTTYEQYF. CDR3 DNA: TGTGCCAGCAATAGGGGGACGACCTACGAGCAGTACTTC.

This clone occurred a few times. The chain combines TRBV10-1 with TRBJ2-2; D might be TRBD1 (5 bases). This CDR3 is 14 amino acids long. The germline CDR1 and CDR2 sequences are WNHNN and SYGVQD (reference sequence). V lost 5 bases and J 6 bases, leaving 13 bases between the germline ends. CDR3 region: CASSRTRPPGELFF. For the CDR3, the DNA is TGCGCCAGCAGTCGGACACGGCCCCCCGGGGAGCTGTTTTTT.

The chain uses TRBV9 and TRBJ2-3; the match to TRBD2 covers 9 bases. Germline CDR1 reads SGDLS; CDR2 reads YYNGEE. This CDR3 has 16 residues. J was trimmed by 4 bases and V by 3 bases; bases with no gene match: 9. The CDR3 DNA reads TGTGCCAGCAGCGCTACCGGGACTAGCTATGCAGATACGCAGTATTTT. It specifies CASSATGTSYADTQYF.

The chain recombines TRBV25-1 with TRBJ1-1; 8 bases line up with TRBD1. Germline CDR1 MGHDK, CDR2 SYGVNS. V lost 7 bases and J lost 4; bases outside the gene matches: 8. The CDR3 is 14 amino acids. CDR3 sequence: CASTGGARGTEAFF. In DNA, the CDR3 is TGTGCCAGCACAGGGGGCGCGCGGGGCACTGAAGCTTTCTTT. Filled out from reference TRBV25-1 and TRBJ1-1, the complete variable domain reads EADIYQTPRYLVIGTGKKITLECSQTMGHDKMYWYQQDPGMELHLIHYSYGVNSTEKGDLSSESTVSRIRTEHFPLTLESARPSHTSQYLCASTGGARGTEAFFGQGTRLTVV.

This clone was seen once. The chain links TRBV5-5 to TRBJ1-4; TRBD1 is a possible D gene (5 bases). The germline V and J ends were trimmed by 0 bases and 5 bases, with 11 bases remaining between them. Germline lookup yields CDR1 SGHKS and CDR2 YYEKEE (reference sequence). The CDR3 is 15 amino acids. The CDR3: CASSLAPTENEKLFF. The CDR3 coding sequence is TGTGCCAGCAGCTTGGCCCCGACAGAAAATGAAAAACTGTTTTTT.

The J gene is TRBJ1-1, the V gene TRBV6-2 or TRBV6-3; 7 nucleotides align to TRBD1. The trim removed 4 bases at V and 3 bases at J, leaving 11 bases unmatched. CDR3 size: 16 residues. From germline, CDR1 is MNHEY and CDR2 SVGEGT. The DNA of the CDR3 is TGTGCCAGCAGTTCCCCGCGTCGCAGGGGGGACACTGAAGCTTTCTTT. It encodes CASSSPRRRGDTEAFF.

The rearrangement uses TRBV7-6 and TRBJ2-5; TRBD2 matches at 11 bases. Per the germline V gene, CDR1 is SGHVS and CDR2 is FNYEAQ. The CDR3 length is 18 residues. Trimming took 0 bases from V and 4 from J; bases not matched to a gene: 10. The CDR3 protein is CASSLASLPLAGGETQYF. CDR3 nucleotide sequence: TGTGCCAGCAGCTTAGCATCCCTCCCCCTAGCGGGGGGAGAGACCCAGTACTTC.

The CDR3 region has the DNA TGCGCCAGCAGCTGGGGACAGACTTCCTACGAGCAGTACTTC. As protein: CASSWGQTSYEQYF. The rearrangement links TRBV5-1 to TRBJ2-7; 7 positions match TRBD1. Germline V gene sequence: CDR1 SGHRS, CDR2 YFSETQ. The CDR3 has 14 residues. Trimming took 3 bases from V and 1 from J; bases not matched to a gene: 4.

A few counts support this clone. The chain has TRBV28 and TRBJ2-7; the D gene is possibly TRBD2 (5 bases). Germline CDR1 and CDR2: MDHEN and SYDVKM. There are 12 residues in the CDR3. The V end lost 3 bases, the J end lost 5 bases, and 8 bases lay between the germline ends. CDR3 residues: CASSLWENEQYF. In nucleotides, the CDR3 is TGTGCCAGCAGTTTGTGGGAGAACGAGCAGTACTTC.

The chain carries TRBV19 and TRBJ2-7, with D possibly matching TRBD1 (5 bases). Germline-derived CDR1 and CDR2 are LNHDA and SQIVND (reference sequence). The CDR3 length is 13 residues. The V end was cut by 6 bases, the J end by 2 bases, with 11 bases between. CDR3 loop: CASRGRATYEQYF. CDR3 coding DNA: TGTGCCAGTAGAGGCAGGGCCACCTACGAGCAGTACTTC.

The rearrangement links TRBV5-1 to TRBJ2-1; 11 bases fit TRBD2. The V gene end was trimmed by 4 bases and the J gene end by 0 bases; junction bases not matched to a gene: 6. The germline gives CDR1 SGHRS, CDR2 YFSETQ. This CDR3 region has 17 residues. Here the CDR3 reads CASSGTSGGGSYNEQFF. The CDR3, as DNA: TGCGCCAGCAGCGGAACTAGCGGGGGTGGCTCCTACAATGAGCAGTTCTTC. Full variable domain (missing parts from reference TRBV5-1 and TRBJ2-1): KAGVTQTPRYLIKTRGQQVTLSCSPISGHRSVSWYQQTPGQGLQFLFEYFSETQRNKGNFPGRFSGRQFSNSRSEMNVSTLELGDSALYLCASSGTSGGGSYNEQFFGPGTRLTVL.

This chain links TRBV15 with TRBJ1-2; no definite D call. Trimming took off 0 bases at V and 4 bases at J, with 15 bases between the two ends. CDR1 and CDR2 from the germline V gene are LNHNV and YYDKDF (reference sequence). The CDR3 is 16 residues long. CDR3 sequence reads: CATSRDIGAAPYGYTF. For the CDR3, the DNA is TGTGCCACCAGCAGAGATATCGGTGCGGCACCCTATGGCTACACCTTC.

This chain joins TRBV29-1 and TRBJ1-5, with TRBD1 matching 9 bases. V gave up 4 bases and J gave up 4 bases; unmatched junction bases: 5. CDR1 is SQVTM, CDR2 ANQGSEA, per germline. The CDR3 totals 14 residues. The CDR3 is CSVADRGPNQPQHF. DNA for the CDR3: TGCAGCGTTGCGGACAGGGGCCCGAATCAGCCCCAGCATTTT.